Reported below is one T cell receptor (beta chain). This clonotype occurred many times. What this receptor recognizes is not known. No base quality values were provided; no much bigger clone lies one nucleotide off. The data are from a study of T cells after yellow fever vaccination (dated by TCRdb to about 2019). Regarding the research as a whole: Libraries from fractions with low cell numbers were prepared with the SMART-Seq v4 Ultra Low Input RNA kit. To track T-cell clones before and after primary and booster YFV17D yellow fever vaccination, bulk TCR alpha and beta repertoires were sequenced longitudinally. Two healthy male donors, one aged 18 to 30 and one aged 30 to 39 years, were included in the cohort. Blood samples were taken at several timepoints before and after primary and secondary immunization, and bulk PBMC replicates and cell subsets were isolated. Points the paper makes about the study in general: Computational filtering was needed because FACS-sorted repertoires could contain abundant contaminating clonotypes from the bulk population. Because the study included only two donors, the extent to which the findings can be generalized is limited. After the booster, most of the clones that had expanded following primary vaccination were detected again (almost 98% of CD4 and around 88% of CD8), which suggests that memory was broadly maintained. The secondary T-cell response was found to be weaker but faster than the primary response, with a peak reached on day 5 rather than on day 15. A small fraction of clonotypes showed up in both the CD4 and CD8 compartments, probably as a result of convergent recombination.

In light of the paper, this sample's treatment or condition label describes: live attenuated yellow fever vaccine strain. A standard Ficoll-Paque protocol was used to isolate PBMCs from peripheral blood. Dynabeads CD4 and CD8 positive selection kits were used to isolate the CD4 and CD8 T-cell fractions. TriZol was used to extract RNA from bulk PBMCs, CD4 and CD8 fractions, and dextramer-positive and dextramer-negative fractions. TCR cDNA was made using 5'RACE template switching, a step that added a universal primer site and unique molecular identifiers. Priming for cDNA synthesis came from both the TCR alpha and TCR beta constant segments. Libraries were amplified in two PCR steps, with sample barcodes and sequencing adapters added in the second step. Sequencing of libraries was performed on Illumina HiSeq 2500 (2x100 bp) or NovaSeq (2x150 bp). The authors processed their data as follows. MIGEC was used to demultiplex reads and collapse the reads into UMI consensus sequences, and MiXCR was used for V(D)J alignment. Using edgeR on replicate PBMC samples, clonotypes were called vaccine-responding if FDR was below 0.01 and the log2 fold change was above 5 up to day 15. Each bulk clonotype was labeled CD4 or CD8 based on which sequenced repertoire, CD4 or CD8, contained the clonotype at higher abundance. TCRdb reworked the public reads: Q25 trimming with fastp, MiXCR clone assembly, productive beta chains retained. A single entry per CDR3 protein holds the most common genes and DNA from its merged rows. None of the V and J calls come from the authors' own analysis; TCRdb made them. The table for this sample lists 100,000 to 150,000 distinct CDR3 sequences; around 7.7% of them were counted only once. The ten largest clones represent around 2.3% of the sample.

CDR3 length: 16 amino acids, cysteine to phenylalanine. Only the CDR3 region is kept as DNA, spanning 48 bases read in frame from base 1. The germline ends are 13 bases apart after V is trimmed by 1 base and J by 1 base. For CDR1 and CDR2, the germline V gene (reference sequence) lists SEHNR and FQNEAQ. The sequence was obtained from a man aged 18 to 29 who received the YFV17D yellow fever vaccine. This receptor chain uses TRBV7-9 and TRBJ1-1, with the D gene call left open. The source was CD4+ T cells sorted from PBMCs, collected around 10 days after the first yellow fever vaccination. The CDR3 reads as follows: CASSLGATLTNTEAFF. The DNA sequence is TGTGCCAGCAGCTTAGGTGCCACCCTGACGAACACTGAAGCTTTCTTT.